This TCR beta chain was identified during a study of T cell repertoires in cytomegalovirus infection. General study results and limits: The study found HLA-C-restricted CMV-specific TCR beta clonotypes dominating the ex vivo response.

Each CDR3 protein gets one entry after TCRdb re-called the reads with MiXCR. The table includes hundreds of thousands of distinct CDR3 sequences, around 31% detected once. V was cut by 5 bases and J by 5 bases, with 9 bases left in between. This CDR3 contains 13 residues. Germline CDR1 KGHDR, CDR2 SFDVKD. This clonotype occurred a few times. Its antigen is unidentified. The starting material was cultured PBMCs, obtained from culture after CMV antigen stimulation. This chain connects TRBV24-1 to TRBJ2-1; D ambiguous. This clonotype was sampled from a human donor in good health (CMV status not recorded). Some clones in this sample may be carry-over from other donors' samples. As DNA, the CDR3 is TGTGCCACCAGTGCACCTTGGGACAATGAGCAGTTCTTC. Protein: CATSAPWDNEQFF.